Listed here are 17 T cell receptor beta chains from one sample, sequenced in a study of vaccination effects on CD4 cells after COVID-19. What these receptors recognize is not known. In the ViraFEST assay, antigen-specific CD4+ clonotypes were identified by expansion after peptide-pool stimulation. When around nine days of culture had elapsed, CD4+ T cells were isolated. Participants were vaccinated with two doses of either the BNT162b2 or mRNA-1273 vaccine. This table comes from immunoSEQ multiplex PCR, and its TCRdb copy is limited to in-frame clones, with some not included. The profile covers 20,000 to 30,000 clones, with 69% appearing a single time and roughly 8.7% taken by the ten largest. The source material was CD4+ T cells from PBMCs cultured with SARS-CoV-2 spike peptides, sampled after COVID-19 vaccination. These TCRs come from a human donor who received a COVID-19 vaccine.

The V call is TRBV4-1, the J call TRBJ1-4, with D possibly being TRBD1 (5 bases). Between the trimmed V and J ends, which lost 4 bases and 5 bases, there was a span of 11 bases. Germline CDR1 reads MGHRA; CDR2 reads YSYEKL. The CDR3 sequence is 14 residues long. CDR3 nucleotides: TGCGCCAGCAGCCGGGGGACCGGGAATGAAAAACTGTTTTTT. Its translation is CASSRGTGNEKLFF.

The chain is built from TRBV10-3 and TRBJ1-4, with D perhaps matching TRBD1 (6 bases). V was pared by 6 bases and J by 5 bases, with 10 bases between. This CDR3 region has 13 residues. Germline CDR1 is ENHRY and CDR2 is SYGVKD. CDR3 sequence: CAISPGQNEKLFF. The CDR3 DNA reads TGTGCCATCAGCCCGGGACAAAATGAAAAACTGTTTTTT.

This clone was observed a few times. The CDR3 bases are TGCGCCAGCAGCTTGCCCGGGACTAGCGGCCACAATGAGCAGTTCTTC. Protein: CASSLPGTSGHNEQFF. The rearrangement uses TRBV5-1 and TRBJ2-1, with TRBD2 identical over 11 bases. The germline CDR1 and CDR2 sequences are SGHRS and YFSETQ. The CDR3 loop spans 16 amino acids. The junction had 5 bases not matched to a gene; V was cut back by 1 base and J by 5 bases.

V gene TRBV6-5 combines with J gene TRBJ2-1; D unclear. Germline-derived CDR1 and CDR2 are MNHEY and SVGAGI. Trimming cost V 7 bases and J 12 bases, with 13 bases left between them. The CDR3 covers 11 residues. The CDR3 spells CASTQGPSQFF. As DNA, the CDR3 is TGTGCCAGCACCCAAGGGCCTTCGCAGTTCTTC.

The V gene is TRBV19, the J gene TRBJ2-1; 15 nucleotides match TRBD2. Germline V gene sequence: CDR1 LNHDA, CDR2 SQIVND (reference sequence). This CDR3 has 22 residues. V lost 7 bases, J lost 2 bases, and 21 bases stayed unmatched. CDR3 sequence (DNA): TGTGCCAGTACCCCGGGGACAGGGGAGGACGGGACTAGCGGGGGGACCTACAATGAGCAGTTCTTC. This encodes CASTPGTGEDGTSGGTYNEQFF. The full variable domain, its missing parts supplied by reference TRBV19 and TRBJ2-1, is DGGITQSPKYLFRKEGQNVTLSCEQNLNHDAMYWYRQDPGQGLRLIYYSQIVNDFQKGDIAEGYSVSREKKESFPLTVTSAQKNPTAFYLCASTPGTGEDGTSGGTYNEQFFGPGTRLTVL.

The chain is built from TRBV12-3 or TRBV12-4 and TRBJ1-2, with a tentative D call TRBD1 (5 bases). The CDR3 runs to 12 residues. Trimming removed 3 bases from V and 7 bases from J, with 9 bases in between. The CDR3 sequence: CASSFPGTGYTF. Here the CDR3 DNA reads TGTGCCAGCAGTTTTCCCGGGACTGGCTACACCTTC.

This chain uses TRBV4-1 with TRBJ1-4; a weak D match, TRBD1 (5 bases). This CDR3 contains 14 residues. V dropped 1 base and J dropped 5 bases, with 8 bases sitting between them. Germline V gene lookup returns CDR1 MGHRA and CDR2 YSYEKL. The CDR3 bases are TGCGCCAGCAGCCAAGTAGGACACAATGAAAAACTGTTTTTT. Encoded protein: CASSQVGHNEKLFF.

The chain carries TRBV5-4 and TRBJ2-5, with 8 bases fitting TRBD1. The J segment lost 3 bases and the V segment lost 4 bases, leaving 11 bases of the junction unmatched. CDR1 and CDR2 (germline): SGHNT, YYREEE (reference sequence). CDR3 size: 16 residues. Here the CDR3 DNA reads TGTGCCAGCAGCCTCGACAGGGGCCCTTCGAAAGAGACCCAGTACTTC. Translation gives CASSLDRGPSKETQYF.

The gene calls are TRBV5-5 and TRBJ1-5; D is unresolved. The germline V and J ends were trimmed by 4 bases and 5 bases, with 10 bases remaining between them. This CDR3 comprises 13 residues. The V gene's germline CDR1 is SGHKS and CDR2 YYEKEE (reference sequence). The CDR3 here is CASSLQDDQPQHF. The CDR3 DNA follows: TGTGCCAGCAGCCTCCAGGACGATCAGCCCCAGCATTTT.

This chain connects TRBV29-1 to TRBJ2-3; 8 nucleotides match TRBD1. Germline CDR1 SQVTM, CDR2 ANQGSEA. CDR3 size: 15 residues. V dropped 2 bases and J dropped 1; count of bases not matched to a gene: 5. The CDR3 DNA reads TGCAGCGTTGAACCTCCGACAGGGGGCACAGATACGCAGTATTTT. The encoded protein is CSVEPPTGGTDTQYF.

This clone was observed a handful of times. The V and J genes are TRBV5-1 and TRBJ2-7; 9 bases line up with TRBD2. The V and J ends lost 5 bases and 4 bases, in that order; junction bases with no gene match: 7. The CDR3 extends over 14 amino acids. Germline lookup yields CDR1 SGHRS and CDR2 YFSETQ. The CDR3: CASRVTSGTYEQYF. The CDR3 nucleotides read TGCGCCAGCAGGGTGACTAGCGGAACGTACGAGCAGTACTTC.

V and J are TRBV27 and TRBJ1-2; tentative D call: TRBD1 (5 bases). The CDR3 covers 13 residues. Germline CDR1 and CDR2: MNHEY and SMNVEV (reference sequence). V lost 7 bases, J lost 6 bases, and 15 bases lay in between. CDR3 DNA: TGTGCCAGCACCCGACTCGGGGGGGATGGCTACACCTTC. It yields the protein CASTRLGGDGYTF.

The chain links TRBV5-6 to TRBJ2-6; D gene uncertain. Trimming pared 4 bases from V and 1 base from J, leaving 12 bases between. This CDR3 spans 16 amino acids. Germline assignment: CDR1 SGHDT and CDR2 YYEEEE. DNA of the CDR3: TGTGCCAGCAGCCCTACCGGTGAGTCTGGGGCCAACGTCCTGACTTTC. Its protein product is CASSPTGESGANVLTF.

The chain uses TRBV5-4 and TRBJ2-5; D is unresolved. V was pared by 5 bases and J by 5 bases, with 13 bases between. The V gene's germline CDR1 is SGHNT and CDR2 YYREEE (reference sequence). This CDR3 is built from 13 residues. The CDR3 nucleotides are TGTGCCAGCAGTCGACCGGGTCGTGAGACCCAGTACTTC. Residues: CASSRPGRETQYF. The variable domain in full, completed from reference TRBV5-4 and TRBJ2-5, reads ETGVTQSPTHLIKTRGQQVTLRCSSQSGHNTVSWYQQALGQGPQFIFQYYREEENGRGNFPPRFSGLQFPNYSSELNVNALELDDSALYLCASSRPGRETQYFGPGTRLLVL.

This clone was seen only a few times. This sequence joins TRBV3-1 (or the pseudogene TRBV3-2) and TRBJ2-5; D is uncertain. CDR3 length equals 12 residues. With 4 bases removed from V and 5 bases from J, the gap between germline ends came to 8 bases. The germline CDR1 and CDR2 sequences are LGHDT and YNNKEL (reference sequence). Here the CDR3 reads CASSPWGETQYF. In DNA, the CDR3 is TGTGCCAGCAGCCCCTGGGGTGAGACCCAGTACTTC.

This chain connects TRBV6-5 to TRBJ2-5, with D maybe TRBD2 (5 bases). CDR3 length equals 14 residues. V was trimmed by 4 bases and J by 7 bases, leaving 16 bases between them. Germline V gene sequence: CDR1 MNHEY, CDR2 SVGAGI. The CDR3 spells CASSLRADRGTQYF. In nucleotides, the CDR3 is TGTGCCAGCAGTTTGCGGGCAGATCGGGGGACCCAGTACTTC.

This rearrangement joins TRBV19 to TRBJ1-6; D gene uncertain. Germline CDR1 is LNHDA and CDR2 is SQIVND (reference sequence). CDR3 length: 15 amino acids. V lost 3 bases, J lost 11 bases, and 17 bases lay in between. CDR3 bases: TGTGCCAGTAGTATCGGAGCGGGAGCACATCCACCCCTCCACTTT. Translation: CASSIGAGAHPPLHF.